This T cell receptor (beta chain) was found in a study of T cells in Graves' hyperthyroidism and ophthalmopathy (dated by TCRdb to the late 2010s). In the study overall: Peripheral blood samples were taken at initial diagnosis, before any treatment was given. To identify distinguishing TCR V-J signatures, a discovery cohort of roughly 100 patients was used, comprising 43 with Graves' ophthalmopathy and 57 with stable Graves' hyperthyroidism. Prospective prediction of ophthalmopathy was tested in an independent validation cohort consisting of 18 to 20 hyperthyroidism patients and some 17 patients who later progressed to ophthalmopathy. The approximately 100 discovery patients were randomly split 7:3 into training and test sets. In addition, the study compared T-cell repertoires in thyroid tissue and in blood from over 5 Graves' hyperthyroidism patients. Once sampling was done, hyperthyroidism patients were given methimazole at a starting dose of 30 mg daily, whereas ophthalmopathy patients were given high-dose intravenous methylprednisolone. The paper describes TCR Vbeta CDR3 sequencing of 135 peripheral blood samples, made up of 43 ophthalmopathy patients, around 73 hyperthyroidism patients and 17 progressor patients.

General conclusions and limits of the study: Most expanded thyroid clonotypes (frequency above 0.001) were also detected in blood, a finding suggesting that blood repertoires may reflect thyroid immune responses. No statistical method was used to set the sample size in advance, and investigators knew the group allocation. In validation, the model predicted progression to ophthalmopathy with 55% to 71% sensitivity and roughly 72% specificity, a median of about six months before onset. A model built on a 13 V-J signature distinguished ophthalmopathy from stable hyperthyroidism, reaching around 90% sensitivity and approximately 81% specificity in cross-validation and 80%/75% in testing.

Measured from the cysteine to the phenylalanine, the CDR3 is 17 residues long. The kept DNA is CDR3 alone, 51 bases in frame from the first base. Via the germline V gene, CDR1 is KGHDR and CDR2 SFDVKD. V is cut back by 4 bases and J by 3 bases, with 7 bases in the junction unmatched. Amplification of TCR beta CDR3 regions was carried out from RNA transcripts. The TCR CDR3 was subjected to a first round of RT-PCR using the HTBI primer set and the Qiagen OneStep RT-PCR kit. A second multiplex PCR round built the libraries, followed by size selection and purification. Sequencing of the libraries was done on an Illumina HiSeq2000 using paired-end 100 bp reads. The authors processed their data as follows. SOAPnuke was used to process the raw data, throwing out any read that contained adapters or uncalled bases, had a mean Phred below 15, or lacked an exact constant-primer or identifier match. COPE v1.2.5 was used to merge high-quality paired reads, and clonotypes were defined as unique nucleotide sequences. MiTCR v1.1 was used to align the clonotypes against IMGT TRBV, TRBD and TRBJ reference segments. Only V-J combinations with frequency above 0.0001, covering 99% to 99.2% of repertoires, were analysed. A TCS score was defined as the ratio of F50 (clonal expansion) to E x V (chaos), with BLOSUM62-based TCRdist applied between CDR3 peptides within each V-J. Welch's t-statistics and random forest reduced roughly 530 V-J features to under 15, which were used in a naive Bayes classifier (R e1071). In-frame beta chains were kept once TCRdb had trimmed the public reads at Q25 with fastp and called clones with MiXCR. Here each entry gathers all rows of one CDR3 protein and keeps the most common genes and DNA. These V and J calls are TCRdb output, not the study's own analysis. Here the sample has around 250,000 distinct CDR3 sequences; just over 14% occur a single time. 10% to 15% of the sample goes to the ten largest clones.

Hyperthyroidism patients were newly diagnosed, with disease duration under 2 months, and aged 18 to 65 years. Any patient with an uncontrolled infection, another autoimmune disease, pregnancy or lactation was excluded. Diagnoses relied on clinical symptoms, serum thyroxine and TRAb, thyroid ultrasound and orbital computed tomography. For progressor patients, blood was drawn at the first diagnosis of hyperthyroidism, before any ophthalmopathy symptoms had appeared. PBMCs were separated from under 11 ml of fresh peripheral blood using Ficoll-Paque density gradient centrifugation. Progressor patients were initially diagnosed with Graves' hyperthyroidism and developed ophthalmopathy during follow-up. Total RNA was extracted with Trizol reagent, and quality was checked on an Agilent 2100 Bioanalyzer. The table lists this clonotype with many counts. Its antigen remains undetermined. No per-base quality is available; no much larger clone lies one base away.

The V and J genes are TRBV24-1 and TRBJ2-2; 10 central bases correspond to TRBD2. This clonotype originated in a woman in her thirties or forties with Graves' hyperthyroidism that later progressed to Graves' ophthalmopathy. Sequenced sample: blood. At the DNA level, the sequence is TGTGCCACCAGTGAACCCTTCCTAGCGGGAGACACCGGGGAGCTGTTTTTT. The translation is CATSEPFLAGDTGELFF.